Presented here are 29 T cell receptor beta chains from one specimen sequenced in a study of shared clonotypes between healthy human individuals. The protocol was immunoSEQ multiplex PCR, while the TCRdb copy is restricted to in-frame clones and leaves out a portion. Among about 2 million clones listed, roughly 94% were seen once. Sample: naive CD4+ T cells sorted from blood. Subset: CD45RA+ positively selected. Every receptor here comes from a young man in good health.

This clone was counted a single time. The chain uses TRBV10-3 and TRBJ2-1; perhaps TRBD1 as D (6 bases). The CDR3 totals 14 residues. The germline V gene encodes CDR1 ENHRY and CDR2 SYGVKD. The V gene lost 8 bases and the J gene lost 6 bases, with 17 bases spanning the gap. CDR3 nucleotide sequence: TGTGCCATCGGAGACAGGACCTCCCTCAATGAGCAGTTCTTC. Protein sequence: CAIGDRTSLNEQFF.

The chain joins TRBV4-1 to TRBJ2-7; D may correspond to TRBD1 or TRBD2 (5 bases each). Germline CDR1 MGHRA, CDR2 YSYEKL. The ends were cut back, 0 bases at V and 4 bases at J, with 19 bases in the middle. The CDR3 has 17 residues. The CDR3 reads CASSQDLRGAGGYEQYF. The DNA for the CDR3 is TGCGCCAGCAGCCAAGATCTAAGGGGAGCAGGTGGGTACGAGCAGTACTTC.

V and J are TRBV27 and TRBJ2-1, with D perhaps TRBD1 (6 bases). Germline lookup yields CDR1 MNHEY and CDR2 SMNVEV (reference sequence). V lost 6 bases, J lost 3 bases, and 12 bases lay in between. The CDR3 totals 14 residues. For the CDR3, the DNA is TGTGCCAGCAGGGCGGACAGATTCTACAATGAGCAGTTCTTC. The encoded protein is CASRADRFYNEQFF.

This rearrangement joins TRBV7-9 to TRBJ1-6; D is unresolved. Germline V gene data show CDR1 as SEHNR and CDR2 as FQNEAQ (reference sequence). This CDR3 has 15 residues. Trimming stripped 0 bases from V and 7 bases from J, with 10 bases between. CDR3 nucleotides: TGTGCCAGCAGCTTAGCTACGGGGAGGAATTCACCCCTCCACTTT. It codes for CASSLATGRNSPLHF.

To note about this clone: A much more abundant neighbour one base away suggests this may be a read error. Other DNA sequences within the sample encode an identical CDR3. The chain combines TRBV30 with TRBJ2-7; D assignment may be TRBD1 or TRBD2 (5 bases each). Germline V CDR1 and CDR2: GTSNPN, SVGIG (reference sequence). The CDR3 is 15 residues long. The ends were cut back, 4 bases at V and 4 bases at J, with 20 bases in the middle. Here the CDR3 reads CAWTPGGVISYEQYF. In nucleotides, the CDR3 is TGTGCCTGGACTCCTGGGGGAGTAATTAGTTACGAGCAGTACTTC.

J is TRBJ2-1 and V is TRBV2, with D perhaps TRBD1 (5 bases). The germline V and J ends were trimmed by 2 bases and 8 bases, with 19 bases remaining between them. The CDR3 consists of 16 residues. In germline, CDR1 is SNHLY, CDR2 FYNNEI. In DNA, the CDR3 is TGTGCCAGCAGTGAAACCAGGGTCCTCCTGGGCTATGAGCAGTTCTTC. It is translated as CASSETRVLLGYEQFF.

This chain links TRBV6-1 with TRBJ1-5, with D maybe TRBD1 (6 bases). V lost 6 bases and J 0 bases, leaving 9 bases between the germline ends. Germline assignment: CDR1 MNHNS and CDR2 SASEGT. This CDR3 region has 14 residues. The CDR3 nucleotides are TGTGCCAGCAGAGGACAGTATAGCAATCAGCCCCAGCATTTT. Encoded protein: CASRGQYSNQPQHF.

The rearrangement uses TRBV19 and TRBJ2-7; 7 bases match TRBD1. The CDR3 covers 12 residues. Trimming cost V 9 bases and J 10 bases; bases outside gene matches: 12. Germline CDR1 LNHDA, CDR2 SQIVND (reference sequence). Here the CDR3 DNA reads TGTGCCAGGGGACAGTCCTATAGGCAACAGTACTTC. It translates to CARGQSYRQQYF.

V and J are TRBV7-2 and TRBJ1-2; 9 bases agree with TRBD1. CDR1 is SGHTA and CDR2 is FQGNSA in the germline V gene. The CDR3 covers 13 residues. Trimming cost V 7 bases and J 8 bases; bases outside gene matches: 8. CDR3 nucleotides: TGTGCCAGCACCCCCGGACAGGGGACGGGCTACACCTTC. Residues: CASTPGQGTGYTF. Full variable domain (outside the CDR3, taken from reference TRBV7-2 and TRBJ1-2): GAGVSQSPSNKVTEKGKDVELRCDPISGHTALYWYRQSLGQGLEFLIYFQGNSAPDKSGLPSDRFSAERTGGSVSTLTIQRTQQEDSAVYLCASTPGQGTGYTFGSGTRLTVV.

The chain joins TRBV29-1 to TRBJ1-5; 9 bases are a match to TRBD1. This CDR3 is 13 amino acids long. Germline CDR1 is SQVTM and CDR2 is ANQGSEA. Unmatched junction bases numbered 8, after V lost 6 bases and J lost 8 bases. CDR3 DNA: TGCAGCGTAAAACAGGGGGCGGGGAAGCCCCAGCATTTT. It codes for CSVKQGAGKPQHF.

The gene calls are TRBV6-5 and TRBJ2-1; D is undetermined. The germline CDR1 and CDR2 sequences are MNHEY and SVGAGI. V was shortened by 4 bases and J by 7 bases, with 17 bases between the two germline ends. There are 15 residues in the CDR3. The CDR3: CASSSTDLGKNEQFF. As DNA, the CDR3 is TGTGCCAGCAGTTCCACCGACTTGGGTAAAAATGAGCAGTTCTTC.

The CDR3 bases are TGTGCCTGGAGTCGGACACGAAGGTACAATGAGCAGTTCTTC. It yields the protein CAWSRTRRYNEQFF. V gene TRBV30 combines with J gene TRBJ2-1; TRBD1 might be the D (5 bases). The CDR3 spans 14 residues. In germline, CDR1 is GTSNPN, CDR2 SVGIG (reference sequence). Between the trimmed V and J ends, which lost 2 bases and 4 bases, there was a span of 12 bases.

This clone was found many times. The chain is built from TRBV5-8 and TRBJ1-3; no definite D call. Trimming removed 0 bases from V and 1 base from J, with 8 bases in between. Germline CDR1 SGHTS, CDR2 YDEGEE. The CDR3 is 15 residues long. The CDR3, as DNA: TGTGCCAGCAGCTTGGCTGGAACTTCTGGAAACACCATATATTTT. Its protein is CASSLAGTSGNTIYF.

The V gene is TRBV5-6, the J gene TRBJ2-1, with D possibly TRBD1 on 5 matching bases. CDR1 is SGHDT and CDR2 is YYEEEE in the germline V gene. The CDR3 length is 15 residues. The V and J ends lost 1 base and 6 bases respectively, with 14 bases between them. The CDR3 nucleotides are TGTGCCAGCAGCTTGACAGGCGCAAAATTCAATGAGCAGTTCTTC. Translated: CASSLTGAKFNEQFF.

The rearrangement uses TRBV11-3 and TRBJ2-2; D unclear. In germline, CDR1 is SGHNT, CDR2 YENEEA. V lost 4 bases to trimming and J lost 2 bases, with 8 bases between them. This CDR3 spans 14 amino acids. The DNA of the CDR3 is TGTGCCAGCAGCTACCGTATTAACACCGGGGAGCTGTTTTTT. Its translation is CASSYRINTGELFF.

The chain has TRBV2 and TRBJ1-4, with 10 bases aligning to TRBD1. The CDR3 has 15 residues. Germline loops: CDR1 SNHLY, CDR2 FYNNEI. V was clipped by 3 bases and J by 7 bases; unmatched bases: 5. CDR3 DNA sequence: TGTGCCAGCAGTGACCAGGGACAGGGGAGTGAAAAACTGTTTTTT. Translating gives CASSDQGQGSEKLFF.

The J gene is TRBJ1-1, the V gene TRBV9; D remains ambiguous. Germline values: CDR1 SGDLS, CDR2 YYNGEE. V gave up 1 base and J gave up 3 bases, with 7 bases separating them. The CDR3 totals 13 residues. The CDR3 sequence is CASSVTSDTEAFF. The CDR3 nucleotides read TGTGCCAGCAGCGTAACGTCGGACACTGAAGCTTTCTTT.

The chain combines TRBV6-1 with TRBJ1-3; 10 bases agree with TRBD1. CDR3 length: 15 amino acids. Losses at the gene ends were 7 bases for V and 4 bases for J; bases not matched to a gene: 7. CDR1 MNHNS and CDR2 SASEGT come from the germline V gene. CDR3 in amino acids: CASKGQGPWGNTIYF. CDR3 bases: TGTGCCAGCAAGGGACAGGGGCCCTGGGGAAACACCATATATTTT.

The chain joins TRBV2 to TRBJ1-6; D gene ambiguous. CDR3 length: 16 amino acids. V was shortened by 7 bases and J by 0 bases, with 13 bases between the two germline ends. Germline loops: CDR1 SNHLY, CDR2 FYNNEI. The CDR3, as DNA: TGTGCCAGCACCCCCGGGATTAGCTCCTATAATTCACCCCTCCACTTT. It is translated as CASTPGISSYNSPLHF. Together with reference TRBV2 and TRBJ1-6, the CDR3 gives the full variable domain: EPEVTQTPSHQVTQMGQEVILRCVPISNHLYFYWYRQILGQKVEFLVSFYNNEISEKSEIFDDQFSVERPDGSNFTLKIRSTKLEDSAMYFCASTPGISSYNSPLHFGNGTRLTVT.

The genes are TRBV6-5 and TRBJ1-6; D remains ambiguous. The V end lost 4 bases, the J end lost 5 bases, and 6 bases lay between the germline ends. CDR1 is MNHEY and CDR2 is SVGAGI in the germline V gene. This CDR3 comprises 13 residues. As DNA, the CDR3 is TGTGCCAGCAGTTCTAAGAATAATTCACCCCTCCACTTT. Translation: CASSSKNNSPLHF.

The CDR3 DNA reads TGTGCCAGCAGTGAAGCTCAGGGAAGGCACGAGCAGTACTTC. This gives the protein CASSEAQGRHEQYF. The chain recombines TRBV2 with TRBJ2-7; perhaps TRBD1 as D (5 bases). Trimming left V 0 bases short and J 5 bases short, with 11 bases between. Germline CDR1 SNHLY, CDR2 FYNNEI. The CDR3 extends over 14 amino acids.

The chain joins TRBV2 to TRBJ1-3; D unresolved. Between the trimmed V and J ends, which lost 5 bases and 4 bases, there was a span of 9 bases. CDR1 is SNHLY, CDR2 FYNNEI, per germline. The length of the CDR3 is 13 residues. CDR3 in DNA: TGTGCCAGCAGTCCGGACGTAGGAAACACCATATATTTT. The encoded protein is CASSPDVGNTIYF.

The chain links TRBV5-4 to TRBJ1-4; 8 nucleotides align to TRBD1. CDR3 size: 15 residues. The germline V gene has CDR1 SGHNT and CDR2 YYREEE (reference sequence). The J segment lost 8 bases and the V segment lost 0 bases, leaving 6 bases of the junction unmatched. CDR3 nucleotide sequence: TGTGCCAGCAGCTTGGCCGGACAGGGAAAAGAAAAACTGTTTTTT. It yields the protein CASSLAGQGKEKLFF.

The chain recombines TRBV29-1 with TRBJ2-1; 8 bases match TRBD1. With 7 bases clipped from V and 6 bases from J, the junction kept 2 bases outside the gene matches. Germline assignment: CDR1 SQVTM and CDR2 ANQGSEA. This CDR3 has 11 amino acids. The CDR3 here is CSADRVNEQFF. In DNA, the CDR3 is TGCAGCGCGGACAGGGTCAATGAGCAGTTCTTC.

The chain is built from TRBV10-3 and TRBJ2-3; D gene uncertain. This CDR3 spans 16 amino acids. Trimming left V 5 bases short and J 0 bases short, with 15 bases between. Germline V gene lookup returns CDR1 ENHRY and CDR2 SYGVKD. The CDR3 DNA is TGTGCCATCAGTAGGAATTTTGGAACTAGCACAGATACGCAGTATTTT. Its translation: CAISRNFGTSTDTQYF.

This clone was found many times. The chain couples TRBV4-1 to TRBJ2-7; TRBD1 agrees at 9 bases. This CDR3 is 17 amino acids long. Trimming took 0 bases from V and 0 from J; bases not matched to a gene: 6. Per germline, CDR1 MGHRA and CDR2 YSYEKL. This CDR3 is CASSQDRDRGFSYEQYF. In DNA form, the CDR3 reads TGCGCCAGCAGCCAAGATCGAGACAGGGGGTTCTCCTACGAGCAGTACTTC.

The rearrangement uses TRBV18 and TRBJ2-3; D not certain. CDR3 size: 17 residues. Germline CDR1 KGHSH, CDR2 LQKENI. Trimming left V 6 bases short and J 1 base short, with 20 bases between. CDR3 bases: TGTGCCAGCTCGAGACTCCAGGTCGAGGCGGGCACAGATACGCAGTATTTT. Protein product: CASSRLQVEAGTDTQYF. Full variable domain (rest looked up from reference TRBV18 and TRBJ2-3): NAGVMQNPRHLVRRRGQEARLRCSPMKGHSHVYWYRQLPEEGLKFMVYLQKENIIDESGMPKERFSAEFPKEGPSILRIQQVVRGDSAAYFCASSRLQVEAGTDTQYFGPGTRLTVL.

CDR3: CAWSRTGGKTQYF. In DNA, the CDR3 is TGTGCCTGGAGTCGGACAGGGGGCAAGACCCAGTACTTC. This chain connects TRBV30 to TRBJ2-5; TRBD1 matches 11 bases. The germline gives CDR1 GTSNPN, CDR2 SVGIG (reference sequence). This CDR3 comprises 13 residues. V lost 2 bases and J lost 6; bases outside the gene matches: 2.

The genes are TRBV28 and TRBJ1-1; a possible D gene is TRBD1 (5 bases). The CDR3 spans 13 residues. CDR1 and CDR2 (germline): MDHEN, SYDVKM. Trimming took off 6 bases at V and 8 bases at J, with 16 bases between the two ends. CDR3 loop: CASRGALSTEAFF. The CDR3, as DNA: TGTGCCAGCAGAGGGGCGCTGAGCACCGAAGCTTTCTTT.